The 31 T cell receptor beta chains listed next were all sequenced from one sample in a study of patients and donors after allogeneic stem cell transplantation. TCRdb passed the RT-PCR reads through MiXCR, listing each CDR3 protein once. Of roughly 41,000 distinct CDR3 sequences listed, 25% to 40% are singletons. Sequencing input: blood, either unsorted or a sorted T cell fraction (not recorded which). These receptors were taken from a human donor who was either an allogeneic HSCT recipient or a stem cell or donor lymphocyte infusion donor (not recorded which). It is not recorded whose cells these are; they may come from a transplant donor.

The rearrangement links TRBV14 to TRBJ2-1, with a weak D call TRBD2 (6 bases). The CDR3 runs to 14 residues. The V and J ends lost 4 bases and 2 bases respectively, with 9 bases between them. Germline V gene sequence: CDR1 SGHDN, CDR2 FVKESK. Here the CDR3 reads CASSLSSAYNEQFF. The CDR3 bases are TGTGCCAGCAGCCTATCTAGCGCCTACAATGAGCAGTTCTTC.

This clonotype was counted ten times or more. An end of the junction differs from the germline gene, which may be a read error. The rearrangement joins TRBV20-1 to TRBJ1-2; TRBD1 agrees at 7 bases. Per germline, CDR1 DFQATT and CDR2 SNEGSKA (reference sequence). There are 14 residues in the CDR3. The CDR3 loop reads CSARGTVNPYGYTF. CDR3 DNA sequence: TGCAGTGCCAGAGGGACAGTTAACCCCTATGGCTACACCTTC.

This chain links TRBV6-5 with TRBJ1-3; D unresolved. The CDR3 contains 15 residues. Per the germline V gene, CDR1 is MNHEY and CDR2 is SVGAGI. Between the trimmed V and J ends, which lost 5 bases and 0 bases, there was a span of 11 bases. CDR3 sequence: CASSNELFSGNTIYF. The CDR3 nucleotides are TGTGCCAGCAGTAACGAGCTATTCTCTGGAAACACCATATATTTT.

This clonotype was detected only a few times. The chain recombines TRBV7-9 with TRBJ2-5, with D uncertain. The CDR3 loop spans 13 amino acids. The V end lost 8 bases, the J end lost 5 bases, and 15 bases lay between the germline ends. Germline V gene lookup returns CDR1 SEHNR and CDR2 FQNEAQ (reference sequence). For the CDR3, the DNA is TGTGCCAGCTACCTATCCCCATCGGAGACCCAGTACTTC. Encoded protein: CASYLSPSETQYF.

The J gene is TRBJ1-1, the V gene TRBV11-2, with D tentatively TRBD1 (5 bases). CDR1 and CDR2 (germline): SGHAT, FQNNGV. This CDR3 has 15 residues. With 0 bases removed from V and 3 bases from J, the gap between germline ends came to 11 bases. CDR3 protein: CASSLDRALDTEAFF. CDR3 nucleotides: TGTGCCAGCAGCTTAGACAGGGCCTTGGACACTGAAGCTTTCTTT.

The chain couples TRBV20-1 to TRBJ1-2; tentatively, D is TRBD1 (5 bases). In germline, CDR1 is DFQATT, CDR2 SNEGSKA (reference sequence). The V end lost 4 bases, the J end lost 2 bases, and 17 bases lay between the germline ends. The CDR3 is 15 amino acids. The chain's CDR3 is CSATAPPGRNYGYTF. The CDR3 nucleotides read TGCAGTGCTACCGCCCCTCCAGGGCGGAACTATGGCTACACCTTC.

V gene TRBV6-5 combines with J gene TRBJ1-1, with a weak D call TRBD1 (5 bases). Germline values: CDR1 MNHEY, CDR2 SVGAGI. The CDR3 totals 15 residues. V lost 2 bases, J lost 1 base, and 11 bases lay in between. For the CDR3, the DNA is TGTGCCAGCAGTTACGCCGGGACCGCGAACACTGAAGCTTTCTTT. It encodes CASSYAGTANTEAFF.

This chain links TRBV20-1 with TRBJ2-1, with 10 bases aligning to TRBD2. V gave up 1 base and J gave up 0 bases; unmatched junction bases: 12. There are 19 residues in the CDR3. The V gene's germline CDR1 is DFQATT and CDR2 SNEGSKA (reference sequence). CDR3: CSARVGLAGALSSYNEQFF. The CDR3 DNA reads as TGCAGTGCTAGAGTGGGGCTAGCGGGAGCCCTGAGCTCCTACAATGAGCAGTTCTTC.

This chain links TRBV4-3 with TRBJ1-5, with a weak D call TRBD1 (6 bases). Germline CDR1 and CDR2: LGHNA and YSLEER. Between the trimmed V and J ends, which lost 0 bases and 5 bases, there was a span of 14 bases. This CDR3 has 16 residues. This CDR3 reads CASSQERAGADQPQHF. The CDR3 DNA follows: TGCGCCAGCAGCCAAGAAAGGGCGGGGGCGGATCAGCCCCAGCATTTT.

This clonotype has just a few counts. The CDR3 sequence is CSPGQLNYGYTF. The CDR3 bases are TGCAGCCCTGGCCAACTTAACTATGGCTACACCTTC. The chain joins TRBV29-1 to TRBJ1-2; D unresolved. The V gene's germline CDR1 is SQVTM and CDR2 ANQGSEA. The CDR3 has 12 residues. Trimming removed 8 bases from V and 1 base from J, with 11 bases in between. Looking up the rest from reference TRBV29-1 and TRBJ1-2 gives the full variable domain: SAVISQKPSRDICQRGTSLTIQCQVDSQVTMMFWYRQQPGQSLTLIATANQGSEATYESGFVIDKFPISRPNLTFSTLTVSNMSPEDSSIYLCSPGQLNYGYTFGSGTRLTVV.

This clonotype was seen at least ten times. The V and J genes are TRBV28 and TRBJ1-5; D is possibly TRBD1 (6 bases). Germline lookup yields CDR1 MDHEN and CDR2 SYDVKM. V lost 5 bases to trimming and J lost 3 bases, with 11 bases between them. CDR3 length equals 14 residues. CDR3 region: CASSPGQHNQPQHF. As DNA, the CDR3 is TGTGCCAGCAGTCCAGGACAGCACAATCAGCCCCAGCATTTT.

The chain recombines TRBV7-9 with TRBJ1-4; 8 positions match TRBD1. V lost 4 bases to trimming and J lost 4 bases; unmatched junction nucleotides: 14. The CDR3 runs 18 residues. Germline CDR1 reads SEHNR; CDR2 reads FQNEAQ (reference sequence). The chain's CDR3 is CASSSFGERDRLNEKLFF. The CDR3, as DNA: TGTGCCAGCAGCTCCTTCGGCGAACGGGACAGGCTTAATGAAAAACTGTTTTTT.

The V gene is TRBV12-3 or TRBV12-4, the J gene TRBJ1-2; D unresolved. With 3 bases removed from V and 5 bases from J, the gap between germline ends came to 4 bases. The length of the CDR3 is 11 residues. This chain's CDR3 is CASSFVYGYTF. The CDR3 nucleotides read TGTGCCAGCAGTTTTGTTTATGGCTACACCTTC.

This clonotype was found a few times. The chain carries TRBV19 and TRBJ1-2; TRBD1 agrees at 7 bases. From germline, CDR1 is LNHDA and CDR2 SQIVND (reference sequence). The V gene end was trimmed by 8 bases and the J gene end by 4 bases; junction bases not matched to a gene: 7. This CDR3 contains 13 residues. CDR3 amino acids: CASREGAVYGYTF. As DNA, the CDR3 is TGTGCCAGTCGGGAGGGGGCGGTCTATGGCTACACCTTC.

A word on this clonotype: Germline and junction disagree at one end, which may indicate a read error. The CDR3 here is CASRRGQGETQYF. DNA of the CDR3: TGTGCTAGCAGAAGGGGGCAGGGAGAGACCCAGTACTTC. The rearrangement joins TRBV7-7 to TRBJ2-5; 7 bases are shared with TRBD1. Germline V gene lookup returns CDR1 SSHAT and CDR2 FNYEAQ (reference sequence). This CDR3 contains 13 residues.

V usage is TRBV5-1 and J usage is TRBJ2-3, with D possibly being TRBD1 (6 bases). The germline V gene encodes CDR1 SGHRS and CDR2 YFSETQ. The V and J ends lost 4 bases and 0 bases respectively, with 12 bases between them. The length of the CDR3 is 15 residues. CDR3 coding DNA: TGCGCCAGCAGCGGGGGCCAGGGGAGCACAGATACGCAGTATTTT. Translation: CASSGGQGSTDTQYF.

The genes are TRBV6-5 and TRBJ2-5; D is unresolved. Germline-derived CDR1 and CDR2 are MNHEY and SVGAGI. This CDR3 is built from 14 residues. Deletions cut 2 bases from V and 6 bases from J, with 13 bases between. The CDR3 reads CASSYGSLSQTQYF. The DNA of the CDR3 is TGTGCCAGCAGTTACGGAAGCCTTTCTCAGACCCAGTACTTC.

The chain links TRBV12-3 or TRBV12-4 to TRBJ2-1; 7 bases agree with TRBD2. The ends lost 3 bases at V and 3 bases at J; junction bases unmatched: 2. The CDR3 consists of 14 residues. The CDR3 spells CASSFRDYYNEQFF. Written as DNA, the CDR3 is TGTGCCAGCAGTTTCCGGGACTACTACAATGAGCAGTTCTTC.

The chain is built from TRBV20-1 and TRBJ2-3, with 9 bases that match TRBD2. The germline gives CDR1 DFQATT, CDR2 SNEGSKA (reference sequence). J gave up 2 bases and V 6 bases, and 9 bases lay outside the gene matches. CDR3 length: 15 amino acids. CDR3 sequence: CSARSSGEITDTQYF. DNA of the CDR3: TGCAGTGCCCGTTCTAGCGGGGAAATCACAGATACGCAGTATTTT.

This sequence joins TRBV7-2 and TRBJ2-3, with D unresolved. CDR1 SGHTA and CDR2 FQGNSA come from the germline V gene. Deletions cut 5 bases from V and 4 bases from J, with 7 bases between. This CDR3 is built from 12 residues. The DNA of the CDR3 is TGTGCCAGCAGCAGAGACTCAGATACGCAGTATTTT. Residues: CASSRDSDTQYF.

This sequence joins TRBV4-3 and TRBJ1-4; TRBD1 matches at 8 bases. V lost 0 bases, J lost 1 base, and 10 bases stayed unmatched. The CDR3 consists of 19 residues. The germline V gene has CDR1 LGHNA and CDR2 YSLEER. DNA of the CDR3: TGCGCCAGCAGCCAAGAAGGCAGGGGGCATCCCCTAACTAATGAAAAACTGTTTTTT. The encoded protein is CASSQEGRGHPLTNEKLFF.

This clonotype was picked up a small number of times. The chain is built from TRBV20-1 and TRBJ2-1; D is perhaps TRBD2 (7 bases). The CDR3 is 14 residues long. Germline values: CDR1 DFQATT, CDR2 SNEGSKA (reference sequence). V was clipped by 6 bases and J by 4 bases, with 16 bases between them. In nucleotides, the CDR3 is TGCAGTGCCCGGGGGGCTAGCGGATACAATGAGCAGTTCTTC. Protein product: CSARGASGYNEQFF.

This clonotype was counted many times. The chain links TRBV28 to TRBJ1-2; the D is unclear. Trimming pared 8 bases from V and 0 bases from J, leaving 4 bases between. Germline CDR1 is MDHEN and CDR2 is SYDVKM. The CDR3 consists of 11 residues. CDR3 nucleotides: TGTGCCAGCCAAGCTAACTATGGCTACACCTTC. This codes for CASQANYGYTF.

This clonotype was found a few times. The genes are TRBV20-1 and TRBJ2-3; 12 bases are a match to TRBD2. Per germline, CDR1 DFQATT and CDR2 SNEGSKA (reference sequence). The CDR3 consists of 16 residues. Trimming cost V 1 base and J 6 bases; bases outside gene matches: 8. CDR3 in DNA: TGCAGTGCTAGAGTGCCGGGACTAGCGGGTCCGGATACGCAGTATTTT. Its protein product is CSARVPGLAGPDTQYF.

This clonotype has more than one count but fewer than ten. The CDR3 sequence is CASSPNLVTEAFF. The CDR3 DNA is TGCGCCAGCAGCCCCAACCTCGTCACTGAAGCTTTCTTT. The V gene is TRBV5-1, the J gene TRBJ1-1; D remains ambiguous. CDR1 and CDR2 from the germline V gene are SGHRS and YFSETQ. The CDR3 has 13 residues. The ends were cut back, 4 bases at V and 4 bases at J, with 11 bases in the middle.

This clonotype was counted between two and nine times. The chain couples TRBV12-3 or TRBV12-4 to TRBJ1-1, with D possibly TRBD1 on 5 matching bases. The CDR3 sequence is 12 residues long. V lost 7 bases, J lost 11 bases, and 17 bases lay in between. As DNA, the CDR3 is TGTGCCAGCACCCTAAGGGGCCGTAGGGCTTTCTTT. Its translation is CASTLRGRRAFF.

This clonotype was found a few times. This chain joins TRBV15 and TRBJ2-7; D remains unclear. CDR1 and CDR2 from the germline V gene are LNHNV and YYDKDF (reference sequence). Trimming removed 2 bases at V and 4 bases at J, with 12 bases between. The CDR3 totals 14 residues. Written as DNA, the CDR3 is TGTGCCACCAGCAGACACCTGCTGGAATACGAGCAGTACTTC. Its translation is CATSRHLLEYEQYF.

This clonotype showed up just a few times. The chain uses TRBV7-9 and TRBJ1-1; unclear D gene. The ends were cut back, 0 bases at V and 0 bases at J, with 11 bases in the middle. There are 16 residues in the CDR3. Per germline, CDR1 SEHNR and CDR2 FQNEAQ (reference sequence). CDR3 nucleotides: TGTGCCAGCAGCTTAGCGCCCCCGCTACTGAACACTGAAGCTTTCTTT. Protein sequence: CASSLAPPLLNTEAFF.

J is TRBJ2-7 and V is TRBV9; D remains unclear. The CDR3 runs to 14 residues. Trimming removed 0 bases from V and 5 bases from J, with 12 bases in between. CDR1 SGDLS and CDR2 YYNGEE come from the germline V gene. The CDR3 here is CASSVDGVFNEQYF. The CDR3, as DNA: TGTGCCAGCAGCGTAGATGGGGTGTTCAACGAGCAGTACTTC.

The chain couples TRBV7-3 to TRBJ1-3; TRBD1 is a possible D gene (6 bases). CDR3 length: 13 amino acids. Germline loops: CDR1 SGHTA, CDR2 FQGTGA. V gave up 6 bases and J gave up 7 bases, with 13 bases separating them. For the CDR3, the DNA is TGTGCCAGCAGAAACAGGGATGGGAACACCATATATTTT. Amino acids: CASRNRDGNTIYF.

This clonotype was recorded a few times. V usage is TRBV28 and J usage is TRBJ1-4; D ambiguous. The CDR3 has 12 residues. Germline loops: CDR1 MDHEN, CDR2 SYDVKM. V gave up 6 bases and J gave up 10 bases, with 12 bases separating them. The CDR3 bases are TGTGCCAGCAGCTGGTCCGGCGGAAAACTGTTTTTT. Its protein product is CASSWSGGKLFF.